These T cell receptor beta chains were read from a single sample in a study of T cells after posttransplantation cyclophosphamide. The protocol was immunoSEQ multiplex PCR, while the TCRdb copy is restricted to in-frame clones and leaves out a portion. This table holds about 38,000 clones with no singletons; the top ten claim more than 2%. The specimen sequenced was PBMCs. The receptor source for this set is a man in his fifties in good health, CMV-negative, and a related stem cell transplant donor. Both conserved end residues are trimmed from each CDR3.

>TRBV6-6|TRBJ2-7|13
ASSEPGQGINEQY
>TRBV29-1|TRBJ1-2|10
SVEPNNYGYT
>TRBV5-3|TRBJ1-2|12
ARSLGTGNYGYT
>TRBV7-9|TRBJ2-1|12
ASSLLTGTDEQF
>TRBV5-4|TRBJ1-1|12
ASSTGTGVSEAF
>TRBV5-5|TRBJ2-1|12
ASSLREGGNEQF
>TRBV2|TRBJ1-2|13
ASQVTEFDTYGYT
>TRBV2|TRBJ2-5|11
ASSGLSGETQY
>TRBV18|TRBJ2-5|12
ASSPRLAVETQY
>TRBV9|TRBJ2-5|13
ASSVAGGDPETQY
>TRBV2|TRBJ2-2|11
ASSAQRTGELF
>TRBV5-1|TRBJ1-3|12
ASSLGLSQDTIY
>TRBV11-2|TRBJ1-4|12
ASSLGQGSEKLF
>TRBV9|TRBJ2-3|14
ASSVGLAVSTDTQY
>TRBV19|TRBJ2-2|14
ASSILAGGLTGELF
>TRBV5-1|TRBJ2-3|14
ASSLFPQGNTDTQY
>TRBV7-3|TRBJ2-1|14
ASSQKPGQPNNEQF
>TRBV7-6|TRBJ1-4|13
ASTNAAGRDEKLF
>TRBV7-8|TRBJ2-5|13
ASSLEAGHGETQY
>TRBV2|TRBJ1-4|10
AGSGVQEKLF
>TRBV5-1|TRBJ1-2|13
ASSLDFSPPHGYT
>TRBV27|TRBJ2-7|12
ASSFSGRAYEQY
>TRBV19|TRBJ2-1|15
ASSTPETGASYNEQF
>TRBV6-5|TRBJ1-1|11
ASRYPEDTEAF
>TRBV19|TRBJ1-1|12
ASSEQGAWTEAF
>TRBV7-9|TRBJ2-5|14
ASSLGDRRIQETQY